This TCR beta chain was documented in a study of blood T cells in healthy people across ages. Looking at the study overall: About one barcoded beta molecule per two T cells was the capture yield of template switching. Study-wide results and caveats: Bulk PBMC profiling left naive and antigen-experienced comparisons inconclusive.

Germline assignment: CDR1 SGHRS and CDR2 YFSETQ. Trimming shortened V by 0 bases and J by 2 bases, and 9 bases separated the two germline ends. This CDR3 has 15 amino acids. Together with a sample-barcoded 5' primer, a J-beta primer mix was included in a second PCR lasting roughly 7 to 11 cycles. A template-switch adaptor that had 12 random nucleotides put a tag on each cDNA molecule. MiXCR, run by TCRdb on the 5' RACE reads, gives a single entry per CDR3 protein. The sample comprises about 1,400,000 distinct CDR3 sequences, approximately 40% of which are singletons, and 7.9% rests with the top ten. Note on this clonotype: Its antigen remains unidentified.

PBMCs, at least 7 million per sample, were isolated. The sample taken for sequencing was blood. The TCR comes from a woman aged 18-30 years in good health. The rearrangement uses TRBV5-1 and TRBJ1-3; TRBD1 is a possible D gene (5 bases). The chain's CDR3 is CASSLARDAGNTIYF. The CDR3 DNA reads TGCGCCAGCAGCTTGGCCAGGGACGCTGGAAACACCATATATTTT.